Below, 30 T cell receptor beta chains from the same sample are listed, as sequenced in a study of blood T cell repertoires in COVID-19. Generated by immunoSEQ multiplex PCR, the TCRdb table keeps only in-frame clones and is missing some. The table has more than 80,000 clones, less than 95% seen once. The material sequenced was peripheral blood. The receptors here all came from a man between 18 and 35 years old with COVID-19, enrolled during active disease.

As to this clone: The final CDR3 position lacks the conserved phenylalanine or tryptophan, pointing to a likely read error. The DNA is left out, because the CDR3 cannot be placed on it with certainty; the CDR3 is given as TCRdb lists it. The chain recombines TRBV24-1 with TRBJ2-7; TRBD2 is taken as the D call from the table, unchecked against the DNA. The V gene's germline CDR1 is KGHDR and CDR2 SFDVKD. The CDR3 length is 13 residues, termini included. The CDR3 region is CATSDLVGREKCL.

The rearrangement links TRBV27 to TRBJ2-2, with TRBD2 matching 7 bases. CDR1 MNHEY and CDR2 SMNVEV come from the germline V gene (reference sequence). The CDR3 sequence is 16 residues long. V lost 5 bases to trimming and J lost 9 bases; unmatched junction nucleotides: 15. CDR3 bases: TGTGCCAGCAGTCCACCCCATCGCGGGAGTATCTGGGAGCTGTTTTTT. Amino acid sequence: CASSPPHRGSIWELFF.

The genes are TRBV27 and TRBJ2-5, with D maybe TRBD1 (6 bases). The CDR3 has 14 amino acids. V lost 5 bases, J lost 4 bases, and 14 bases lay in between. Germline CDR1 is MNHEY and CDR2 is SMNVEV (reference sequence). CDR3 nucleotide sequence: TGTGCCAGCAGTCCTAACAGGGTTATAGAGACCCAGTACTTC. Protein sequence: CASSPNRVIETQYF.

In this sample, this clone turned up a few times. The chain has TRBV9 and TRBJ1-1; weak D call: TRBD1 (5 bases). The germline V gene encodes CDR1 SGDLS and CDR2 YYNGEE. Trimming shortened V by 4 bases and J by 7 bases, and 14 bases separated the two germline ends. This CDR3 region has 13 residues. Here the CDR3 reads CASSQDSGDEAFF. DNA for the CDR3: TGTGCCAGCAGCCAGGACTCGGGGGATGAAGCTTTCTTT.

The chain couples TRBV27 to TRBJ2-2, with TRBD1 matching over 10 bases. The V and J ends lost 4 bases and 2 bases, in that order; junction bases with no gene match: 4. The length of the CDR3 is 16 residues. Germline V gene lookup returns CDR1 MNHEY and CDR2 SMNVEV (reference sequence). The CDR3 loop is CASSSDRGRNTGELFF. CDR3 coding DNA: TGTGCCAGCAGTTCCGACAGGGGGCGAAACACCGGGGAGCTGTTTTTT.

V usage is TRBV6-2 or TRBV6-3 and J usage is TRBJ2-7; D uncertain. Germline V gene data show CDR1 as MNHEY and CDR2 as SVGEGT. The V gene lost 4 bases and the J gene lost 5 bases, with 12 bases spanning the gap. The CDR3 length is 13 residues. This CDR3 is CASSLQTSHEQYF. DNA of the CDR3: TGTGCCAGCAGTTTACAGACGTCGCACGAGCAGTACTTC.

V usage is TRBV4-1 and J usage is TRBJ1-1; D gene unclear. The length of the CDR3 is 14 residues. The germline gives CDR1 MGHRA, CDR2 YSYEKL. Trimming removed 1 base at V and 2 bases at J, with 8 bases between. As DNA, the CDR3 is TGCGCCAGCAGCCAAGTCAACGGTAACACTGAAGCTTTCTTT. As protein: CASSQVNGNTEAFF.

V usage is TRBV29-1 and J usage is TRBJ2-7; 10 bases agree with TRBD2. Germline assignment: CDR1 SQVTM and CDR2 ANQGSEA. The CDR3 covers 15 residues. J gave up 6 bases and V 5 bases, and 13 bases lay outside the gene matches. In nucleotides, the CDR3 is TGCAGCGTTCGGAATCTTCTAGCGGGAGATCGCGAGCAGTACTTC. Protein: CSVRNLLAGDREQYF.

J is TRBJ1-1 and V is TRBV28; no clear D gene. The V gene's germline CDR1 is MDHEN and CDR2 SYDVKM. The length of the CDR3 is 14 residues. Trimming took off 5 bases at V and 4 bases at J, with 14 bases between the two ends. The CDR3 DNA reads TGTGCCAGCAGTCCCCTCCCCCGCGGCACTGAAGCTTTCTTT. It codes for CASSPLPRGTEAFF.

The sample holds one count of this clone. The rearrangement joins TRBV7-6 to TRBJ2-1, with D tentatively TRBD2 (7 bases). CDR3 length: 16 amino acids. V lost 1 base and J lost 4, with 14 bases in between. Germline CDR1 is SGHVS and CDR2 is FNYEAQ. CDR3 sequence (DNA): TGTGCCAGCAGCTTAGAGGTCGAGGGGGGGTACAATGAGCAGTTCTTC. As protein: CASSLEVEGGYNEQFF.

CDR3 sequence (DNA): TGTGCCAGCAGCCTGAGGGACAGGGGGTTCGAGCAGTACTTC. It codes for CASSLRDRGFEQYF. J is TRBJ2-7 and V is TRBV7-2; 11 bases map to TRBD1. The V gene's germline CDR1 is SGHTA and CDR2 FQGNSA. The CDR3 contains 14 residues. With V trimmed by 5 bases and J by 6 bases, 6 bases remained unmatched.

The chain employs TRBV13 and TRBJ1-1; unclear D gene. CDR1 is PRHDT, CDR2 FYEKMQ, per germline (reference sequence). This CDR3 has 12 residues. V lost 4 bases to trimming and J lost 3 bases, with 6 bases between them. CDR3 in amino acids: CASSYRDTEAFF. CDR3 sequence (DNA): TGTGCCAGCAGCTACAGAGACACTGAAGCTTTCTTT.

The chain is built from TRBV15 and TRBJ2-1, with D perhaps matching TRBD2 (6 bases). Looked up from germline, CDR1 is LNHNV and CDR2 is YYDKDF (reference sequence). This CDR3 spans 14 amino acids. V lost 0 bases to trimming and J lost 9 bases, with 12 bases between them. The CDR3 DNA is TGTGCCACCAGCAGAGATCGGGACTGGGCTGAGCAGTTCTTC. Translation: CATSRDRDWAEQFF.

V and J are TRBV28 and TRBJ2-2; tentative D call: TRBD1 (6 bases). Germline assignment: CDR1 MDHEN and CDR2 SYDVKM. The CDR3 totals 13 residues. V was clipped by 3 bases and J by 5 bases, with 7 bases between them. Here the CDR3 DNA reads TGTGCCAGCAGTTTGGGGGCTACCGGGGAGCTGTTTTTT. Its protein is CASSLGATGELFF. Using reference TRBV28 and TRBJ2-2 for the parts outside the CDR3, the full variable domain is DVKVTQSSRYLVKRTGEKVFLECVQDMDHENMFWYRQDPGLGLRLIYFSYDVKMKEKGDIPEGYSVSREKKERFSLILESASTNQTSMYLCASSLGATGELFFGEGSRLTVL.

As DNA, the CDR3 is TGTGCCACCAGCAGGACCGTTAATGTAACAGGGAGAGTCACCCAGTACTTC. This translates into CATSRTVNVTGRVTQYF. This chain connects TRBV15 to TRBJ2-5; tentatively, D is TRBD1 (6 bases). Germline values: CDR1 LNHNV, CDR2 YYDKDF (reference sequence). CDR3 size: 17 residues. Deletions cut 3 bases from V and 8 bases from J, with 25 bases between.

This clone was found once. The chain joins TRBV7-8 to TRBJ2-5, with 7 nucleotides matching TRBD1. Germline V lookup: CDR1 SGHVS, CDR2 FQNEAQ. The V and J ends lost 5 bases and 2 bases, in that order; junction bases with no gene match: 8. CDR3 length: 15 amino acids. The CDR3 DNA follows: TGTGCCAGCAGCACCAAGGGACAGCCTCAAGAGACCCAGTACTTC. It is translated as CASSTKGQPQETQYF.

The chain combines TRBV6-5 with TRBJ2-1; D is unresolved. Trimming removed 8 bases from V and 0 bases from J, with 8 bases in between. The CDR3 is 13 amino acids. Germline V lookup: CDR1 MNHEY, CDR2 SVGAGI. The CDR3 region is CASGLASYNEQFF. The CDR3 DNA follows: TGTGCCAGCGGCCTGGCCTCCTACAATGAGCAGTTCTTC.

In this sample, this clone turned up once. The V gene is TRBV9, the J gene TRBJ2-3; a weak D match, TRBD1 (6 bases). The CDR3 is made up of 15 amino acids. The ends were cut back, 0 bases at V and 0 bases at J, with 8 bases in the middle. The germline CDR1 and CDR2 sequences are SGDLS and YYNGEE. CDR3 protein: CASSVEGHSTDTQYF. CDR3 nucleotide sequence: TGTGCCAGCAGCGTAGAGGGACACAGCACAGATACGCAGTATTTT. The entire variable domain, with the rest obtained from reference TRBV9 and TRBJ2-3, is as follows: DSGVTQTPKHLITATGQRVTLRCSPRSGDLSVYWYQQSLDQGLQFLIQYYNGEERAKGNILERFSAQQFPDLHSELNLSSLELGDSALYFCASSVEGHSTDTQYFGPGTRLTVL.

This chain joins TRBV6-2 or TRBV6-3 and TRBJ1-1; D uncertain. Trimming stripped 4 bases from V and 0 bases from J, with 9 bases between. Germline V gives CDR1 MNHEY, CDR2 SVGEGT. The CDR3 totals 14 residues. The CDR3: CASSSRHLNTEAFF. CDR3 coding DNA: TGTGCCAGCAGTTCAAGACACTTGAACACTGAAGCTTTCTTT.

The chain uses TRBV24-1 and TRBJ1-6, with a possible D match to TRBD1 (5 bases). The CDR3 sequence is 13 residues long. Germline V gene sequence: CDR1 KGHDR, CDR2 SFDVKD. V gave up 4 bases and J gave up 9 bases, with 9 bases separating them. The CDR3 here is CATSERDGSPLHF. The CDR3 DNA sequence: TGTGCCACCAGTGAGCGGGACGGTTCACCCCTCCACTTT.

V is TRBV7-2 and J is TRBJ2-7, with a tentative D call TRBD2 (6 bases). This CDR3 spans 12 amino acids. The V end lost 3 bases, the J end lost 7 bases, and 10 bases lay between the germline ends. The germline gives CDR1 SGHTA, CDR2 FQGNSA. In DNA form, the CDR3 reads TGTGCCAGCAGCTTCCTGGGGGGTGAGCAGTACTTC. The encoded protein is CASSFLGGEQYF.

The chain links TRBV6-5 to TRBJ2-1; possibly TRBD2 for D (6 bases). Trimming pared 5 bases from V and 8 bases from J, leaving 13 bases between. Germline lookup yields CDR1 MNHEY and CDR2 SVGAGI. The CDR3 runs 13 residues. This CDR3 is CASSTGVVDEQFF. DNA of the CDR3: TGTGCCAGCAGTACGGGGGTAGTGGATGAGCAGTTCTTC.

A single count supports this clone. V is TRBV3-1 (or the pseudogene TRBV3-2) and J is TRBJ2-1; TRBD2 aligns across 8 bases. J was trimmed by 4 bases and V by 5 bases; bases with no gene match: 4. The CDR3 consists of 14 residues. The germline gives CDR1 LGHDT, CDR2 YNNKEL (reference sequence). The CDR3 spells CASSVSGSYNEQFF. CDR3 nucleotide sequence: TGTGCCAGCAGCGTAAGCGGGAGTTACAATGAGCAGTTCTTC.

This chain joins TRBV13 and TRBJ2-1, with TRBD1 matching 7 bases. Germline CDR1 is PRHDT and CDR2 is FYEKMQ (reference sequence). Losses at the gene ends were 0 bases for V and 7 bases for J; bases not matched to a gene: 6. The CDR3 is 15 amino acids. Written as DNA, the CDR3 is TGTGCCAGCAGCTTAGGGACAGGGACCCTTAATGAGCAGTTCTTC. Protein product: CASSLGTGTLNEQFF.

The chain carries TRBV2 and TRBJ2-5, with 11 bases matching TRBD2. The CDR3 totals 14 residues. V was pared by 5 bases and J by 5 bases, with 4 bases of the junction left unmatched. Germline lookup yields CDR1 SNHLY and CDR2 FYNNEI. As DNA, the CDR3 is TGTGCCAGCAGTATGGCTAGCGGGAGGGAGACCCAGTACTTC. As protein: CASSMASGRETQYF.

Points on this clone: Germline is not matched at one junction end, which may reflect a read error. The chain employs TRBV29-1 and TRBJ1-4, with TRBD1 as a possible D gene (6 bases). The CDR3 spans 14 residues. Germline V gene lookup returns CDR1 SQVTM and CDR2 ANQGSEA. The CDR3 sequence is CSVASGQGSEKLLF. In DNA, the CDR3 is TGCAGCGTTGCTAGTGGGCAGGGGAGTGAAAAACTGCTTTTT. Based on the CDR3 plus reference TRBV29-1 and TRBJ1-4, the full variable domain is SAVISQKPSRDICQRGTSLTIQCQVDSQVTMMFWYRQQPGQSLTLIATANQGSEATYESGFVIDKFPISRPNLTFSTLTVSNMSPEDSSIYLCSVASGQGSEKLLFGSGTQLSVL.

V is TRBV5-6 and J is TRBJ2-7; 7 nucleotides line up with TRBD1. V shed 0 bases, J shed 6 bases, and the junction held 3 bases outside the gene matches. The germline V gene encodes CDR1 SGHDT and CDR2 YYEEEE. The CDR3 is made up of 13 amino acids. CDR3 sequence (DNA): TGTGCCAGCAGCTTGGGACAGGGTAGCGAGCAGTACTTC. Its protein is CASSLGQGSEQYF.

The chain carries TRBV3-1 (or the pseudogene TRBV3-2) and TRBJ1-5, with D unclear. The CDR3 consists of 13 residues. V was pared by 4 bases and J by 5 bases, with 9 bases between. Germline V gives CDR1 LGHDT, CDR2 YNNKEL (reference sequence). CDR3 in amino acids: CASSRALYQPQHF. CDR3 DNA sequence: TGTGCCAGCAGCCGGGCCTTGTATCAGCCCCAGCATTTT.

The rearrangement links TRBV27 to TRBJ2-7; 7 nucleotides align to TRBD1. The CDR3 runs 14 residues. CDR1 MNHEY and CDR2 SMNVEV come from the germline V gene (reference sequence). J gave up 1 base and V 5 bases, and 5 bases lay outside the gene matches. The CDR3 spells CASSAGQVSYEQYF. The CDR3 region has the DNA TGTGCCAGCAGTGCCGGACAGGTATCCTACGAGCAGTACTTC.

As for this clone: The junction departs from germline at one end; a sequencing error may be responsible. The CDR3 DNA sequence: TGTGCCAGTAGCTCTATCCCGGGACAACAGCAGTTCTTC. Translation: CASSSIPGQQQFF. J is TRBJ2-1 and V is TRBV5-4; perhaps TRBD1 as D (6 bases). The CDR3 is made up of 13 amino acids. CDR1 is SGHNT, CDR2 YYREEE, per germline (reference sequence).